This TCR beta chain emerged from a study of vaccination and CD4 T cells after COVID-19. About the research overall: Cultures that served as controls received a CEFX pool, an HIV-1 Nef pool, or no peptide. Study-level findings and limits: Detection of a median roughly 83% of reactive clones in convalescent patients was confined to the period after vaccination.

Scientists ran DNA taken from cultured CD4+ T cells through the Oncomine TCR Beta short-read assay for sequencing. A single record per CDR3 protein comes from TCRdb applying MiXCR to the PCR reads. Among roughly 20,000 distinct CDR3 sequences listed, around 53% were seen once. The treatment is: roughly 10-day PBMC culture with coronavirus spike peptide pools or control peptides (ViraFEST assay). Positive PCR results dated from March to December 2020, before the US Alpha, Beta and Delta variants. About this clonotype itself: Its target is not known.

The CDR3 runs 12 residues. V shed 4 bases and J shed 4 bases, with 8 bases lying between them. CDR1 is SGHTA and CDR2 is FQGNSA in the germline V gene. Sequencing was performed on CD4+ T cells from blood, cultured in vitro. The chain combines TRBV7-2 with TRBJ2-7; D not certain. The origin of this receptor is a human donor who had recovered from COVID-19. The CDR3: CASSSSSYEQYF. The CDR3 region has the DNA TGTGCCAGCAGCTCATCGTCGTACGAGCAGTACTTC.